A single sample gave rise to the 32 T cell receptor beta chains below, sequenced in a study of cytomegalovirus exposure and HLA in healthy donors. The primer mix had 60 Vbeta and 13 Jbeta primers. Profiled with immunoSEQ multiplex PCR; TCRdb holds only in-frame clones, not every one. The data contain roughly 140,000 clones, 80% of them singletons. Sample: PBMCs. The receptors stem from a man under 40 in good health and CMV-seronegative.

The gene calls are TRBV5-1 and TRBJ1-1, with TRBD1 as a possible D gene (6 bases). Germline CDR1 reads SGHRS; CDR2 reads YFSETQ. This CDR3 has 15 residues. The V gene lost 1 base and the J gene lost 1 base, with 11 bases spanning the gap. CDR3 region: CASSLSGTPNTEAFF. CDR3 bases: TGCGCCAGCAGCTTGAGTGGGACACCGAACACTGAAGCTTTCTTT.

V gene TRBV9 combines with J gene TRBJ1-4; the match to TRBD1 covers 7 bases. The V gene's germline CDR1 is SGDLS and CDR2 YYNGEE. Unmatched junction bases numbered 9, after V lost 3 bases and J lost 7 bases. This CDR3 has 15 amino acids. The CDR3 spells CASSERTGRGEKLFF. CDR3 nucleotides: TGTGCCAGCAGCGAGAGGACAGGCAGGGGTGAAAAACTGTTTTTT.

The chain is built from TRBV7-9 and TRBJ1-5; 7 nucleotides align to TRBD1. The germline V gene encodes CDR1 SEHNR and CDR2 FQNEAQ (reference sequence). The length of the CDR3 is 14 residues. The V and J ends lost 5 bases and 6 bases, in that order; junction bases with no gene match: 7. The CDR3 nucleotides are TGTGCCAGCAGCACAGCCGACAGGGTTCAGCCCCAGCATTTT. It specifies CASSTADRVQPQHF.

The chain carries TRBV27 and TRBJ1-2, with TRBD1 matching over 7 bases. The CDR3 totals 17 residues. Germline V lookup: CDR1 MNHEY, CDR2 SMNVEV (reference sequence). V trimming: 5 bases; J trimming: 8 bases; junction bases outside the gene matches: 20. This CDR3 is CASSHMGAGGREVGYTF. CDR3 bases: TGTGCCAGCAGTCATATGGGGGCAGGGGGTCGTGAGGTCGGCTACACCTTC.

As to this clone: One end of the junction varies from germline; a read error may be responsible. The rearrangement links TRBV5-6 to TRBJ1-6, with TRBD1 identical over 7 bases. The CDR3 consists of 16 residues. CDR1 is SGHDT and CDR2 is YYEEEE in the germline V gene. DNA of the CDR3: TGTGCCAGCAGTCGTCCGGGACAGTATTCCGATTCACCCCTCAACTTT. This gives the protein CASSRPGQYSDSPLNF.

The chain links TRBV28 to TRBJ1-5; 9 nucleotides match TRBD1. The germline CDR1 and CDR2 sequences are MDHEN and SYDVKM. The CDR3 runs to 12 residues. Losses at the gene ends were 11 bases for V and 6 bases for J; bases not matched to a gene: 5. The CDR3 loop reads CAGGQGSQPQHF. The CDR3 bases are TGTGCCGGGGGACAGGGAAGTCAGCCCCAGCATTTT.

The J gene is TRBJ1-1, the V gene TRBV27; maybe TRBD1 (5 bases). V was cut by 6 bases and J by 1 base, with 9 bases left in between. The CDR3 is 13 amino acids. Germline CDR1 and CDR2: MNHEY and SMNVEV (reference sequence). The CDR3 reads CASSIQGNTEAFF. The CDR3 DNA reads as TGTGCCAGCAGCATCCAGGGGAACACTGAAGCTTTCTTT.

V usage is TRBV28 and J usage is TRBJ1-1, with a tentative D call TRBD1 (6 bases). This CDR3 comprises 14 residues. V lost 2 bases to trimming and J lost 4 bases, with 11 bases between them. From germline, CDR1 is MDHEN and CDR2 SYDVKM. CDR3 sequence: CASSLNRVGTEAFF. The CDR3 region has the DNA TGTGCCAGCAGTTTAAACAGGGTGGGCACTGAAGCTTTCTTT.

CDR3 sequence (DNA): TGCGCCAGCAGGGAGGGAGGTACGGGAGCCCTCAATGAAAAACTGTTTTTT. Translated, it gives CASREGGTGALNEKLFF. This rearrangement joins TRBV10-2 to TRBJ1-4; D remains unclear. CDR1 is WSHSY and CDR2 is SAAADI in the germline V gene. The V end was cut by 6 bases, the J end by 5 bases, with 22 bases between. This CDR3 contains 17 residues.

This clone was seen a few times. The V and J genes are TRBV6-5 and TRBJ1-1; D possibly corresponds to TRBD1 (6 bases). Germline lookup yields CDR1 MNHEY and CDR2 SVGAGI. Trimming left V 2 bases short and J 3 bases short, with 10 bases between. This CDR3 has 14 residues. The CDR3 region is CASSYGGGYTEAFF. CDR3 bases: TGTGCCAGCAGTTACGGGGGGGGCTACACTGAAGCTTTCTTT.

The chain couples TRBV6-1 to TRBJ2-2; D is uncertain. Germline lookup yields CDR1 MNHNS and CDR2 SASEGT. The CDR3 loop spans 14 amino acids. The ends were cut back, 7 bases at V and 4 bases at J, with 13 bases in the middle. The CDR3 spells CASKAASGTGELFF. DNA for the CDR3: TGTGCCAGCAAGGCGGCTTCGGGCACCGGGGAGCTGTTTTTT.

This clone was observed a handful of times. V gene TRBV4-1 combines with J gene TRBJ1-6, with TRBD1 as a possible D gene (6 bases). V was shortened by 1 base and J by 0 bases, with 16 bases between the two germline ends. CDR1 is MGHRA, CDR2 YSYEKL, per germline. The CDR3 has 19 residues. The CDR3 region is CASSQALGQSSSYNSPLHF. The CDR3 bases are TGCGCCAGCAGCCAAGCCCTCGGACAGTCAAGCTCCTATAATTCACCCCTCCACTTT.

The chain couples TRBV5-1 to TRBJ1-4, with 7 bases lining up with TRBD1. This CDR3 spans 17 amino acids. The germline CDR1 and CDR2 sequences are SGHRS and YFSETQ. The trim removed 2 bases at V and 4 bases at J, leaving 11 bases unmatched. CDR3 loop: CASSFFSTRDSNEKLFF. In DNA form, the CDR3 reads TGCGCCAGCAGCTTTTTCTCAACCCGGGACAGTAATGAAAAACTGTTTTTT.

The V call is TRBV10-1, the J call TRBJ2-3, with 13 bases aligning to TRBD2. Germline assignment: CDR1 WNHNN and CDR2 SYGVQD (reference sequence). The CDR3 loop spans 15 amino acids. V shed 8 bases, J shed 3 bases, and the junction held 5 bases outside the gene matches. The CDR3 nucleotides are TGCGCCAGCCGTTCGGGACTAGCGGGGACAGATACGCAGTATTTT. It yields the protein CASRSGLAGTDTQYF.

This clone occurred a few times. The chain uses TRBV6-6 and TRBJ1-1; 7 nucleotides match TRBD1. CDR3 length: 13 amino acids. The germline V gene encodes CDR1 MNHNY and CDR2 SVGAGI (reference sequence). The junction had 3 bases not matched to a gene; V was cut back by 8 bases and J by 0 bases. CDR3 sequence: CASGGQLNTEAFF. CDR3 bases: TGTGCCAGCGGGGGACAGCTGAACACTGAAGCTTTCTTT.

This clone was found once. The rearrangement uses TRBV2 and TRBJ1-1, with no clear D. Per germline, CDR1 SNHLY and CDR2 FYNNEI. This CDR3 is built from 14 residues. The V gene lost 3 bases and the J gene lost 0 bases, with 8 bases spanning the gap. In nucleotides, the CDR3 is TGTGCCAGCAGTGACAGAGGGATGAACACTGAAGCTTTCTTT. It encodes CASSDRGMNTEAFF.

The sample holds a few counts of this clone. The genes are TRBV19 and TRBJ1-1, with D possibly being TRBD1 (5 bases). Germline CDR1 LNHDA, CDR2 SQIVND (reference sequence). Trimming took off 6 bases at V and 1 base at J, with 15 bases between the two ends. The CDR3 contains 15 residues. CDR3 DNA sequence: TGTGCCAGTAGGACAGCGGGGGGTTCGAACACTGAAGCTTTCTTT. Its translation: CASRTAGGSNTEAFF.

V and J are TRBV5-1 and TRBJ2-1; D is possibly TRBD1 (5 bases). The V gene lost 0 bases and the J gene lost 1 base, with 14 bases spanning the gap. Per germline, CDR1 SGHRS and CDR2 YFSETQ. This CDR3 is built from 17 residues. The CDR3 sequence is CASSLVLPRQSYNEQFF. The CDR3 DNA follows: TGCGCCAGCAGCTTGGTTCTCCCCAGACAGTCCTACAATGAGCAGTTCTTC.

This chain links TRBV28 with TRBJ1-1; D gene ambiguous. Germline CDR1 and CDR2: MDHEN and SYDVKM. CDR3 length: 15 amino acids. V was trimmed by 5 bases and J by 0 bases, leaving 13 bases between them. This CDR3 is CASSLSSAMNTEAFF. The CDR3 DNA reads as TGTGCCAGCAGTCTTAGCTCGGCAATGAACACTGAAGCTTTCTTT.

The V gene is TRBV6-5, the J gene TRBJ2-5, with 7 bases lining up with TRBD1. This CDR3 has 14 amino acids. CDR1 MNHEY and CDR2 SVGAGI come from the germline V gene. Trimming removed 6 bases from V and 12 bases from J; junction bases left unmatched: 16. As DNA, the CDR3 is TGTGCCAGCAGCCTCGAGTGGGACAGAGAGTGGGAGTACTTC. The encoded protein is CASSLEWDREWEYF.

This chain uses TRBV27 with TRBJ2-1; a weak D match, TRBD1 (5 bases). Looked up from germline, CDR1 is MNHEY and CDR2 is SMNVEV (reference sequence). V lost 0 bases and J 0 bases, leaving 6 bases between the germline ends. The CDR3 is 15 amino acids. CDR3 residues: CASSLSDSSYNEQFF. The CDR3 DNA follows: TGTGCCAGCAGTTTATCTGACAGCTCCTACAATGAGCAGTTCTTC.

This sequence joins TRBV4-2 and TRBJ1-1; a possible D gene is TRBD1 (6 bases). The CDR3 has 19 amino acids. Germline values: CDR1 LGHNA, CDR2 YNFKEQ. V was trimmed by 4 bases and J by 1 base, leaving 25 bases between them. Written as DNA, the CDR3 is TGTGCCAGCAGCCCAATCGGCGAGGGCGCGGACAGAACGAACACTGAAGCTTTCTTT. It yields the protein CASSPIGEGADRTNTEAFF.

This chain uses TRBV9 with TRBJ1-2, with 9 bases fitting TRBD1. Germline assignment: CDR1 SGDLS and CDR2 YYNGEE. V was pared by 3 bases and J by 6 bases, with 3 bases of the junction left unmatched. This CDR3 has 13 amino acids. In DNA, the CDR3 is TGTGCCAGCAGCGCCGGGACAGGGAATGGCTACACCTTC. Protein product: CASSAGTGNGYTF.

The chain carries TRBV4-2 and TRBJ2-5; tentatively, D is TRBD1 (6 bases). Germline V CDR1 and CDR2: LGHNA, YNFKEQ. V lost 0 bases and J lost 4, with 21 bases in between. The CDR3 sequence is 18 residues long. CDR3 DNA: TGTGCCAGCAGCCAAGAGGGGGCCGGGTCTAGGACCTCAGAGACCCAGTACTTC. It codes for CASSQEGAGSRTSETQYF.

There are a few counts of this clone. The CDR3 DNA is TGTGCCAGCAGCGCTACGACAGGGTACTCTTCACCCCTCCACTTT. This encodes CASSATTGYSSPLHF. The rearrangement uses TRBV5-8 and TRBJ1-6; TRBD1 aligns across 7 bases. Trimming cost V 4 bases and J 9 bases; bases outside gene matches: 10. The CDR3 extends over 15 amino acids. Germline V lookup: CDR1 SGHTS, CDR2 YDEGEE.

The CDR3 here is CASTPGVKETQYF. The CDR3 coding sequence is TGTGCCAGCACGCCAGGGGTTAAAGAGACCCAGTACTTC. This chain links TRBV6-1 with TRBJ2-5, with D possibly matching TRBD1 (6 bases). Trimming took off 7 bases at V and 3 bases at J, with 12 bases between the two ends. Looked up from germline, CDR1 is MNHNS and CDR2 is SASEGT. CDR3 size: 13 residues.

This clone was seen a single time. The chain recombines TRBV19 with TRBJ1-2; D uncertain. The germline V and J ends were trimmed by 0 bases and 5 bases, with 13 bases remaining between them. Germline CDR1 and CDR2: LNHDA and SQIVND (reference sequence). CDR3 length: 15 amino acids. The CDR3, as DNA: TGTGCCAGTAGTATAGACGACCGCGGTTGGTATGGCTACACCTTC. As protein: CASSIDDRGWYGYTF.

The chain has TRBV2 and TRBJ1-1, with D unresolved. CDR1 SNHLY and CDR2 FYNNEI come from the germline V gene. The V end lost 0 bases, the J end lost 9 bases, and 8 bases lay between the germline ends. The CDR3 loop spans 12 amino acids. In nucleotides, the CDR3 is TGTGCCAGCAGTGAAGCGGCCCGCCAAGCTTTCTTT. This translates into CASSEAARQAFF.

The chain recombines TRBV5-1 with TRBJ2-2; the match to TRBD1 covers 8 bases. V shed 3 bases, J shed 4 bases, and the junction held 11 bases outside the gene matches. Per germline, CDR1 SGHRS and CDR2 YFSETQ. The CDR3 has 17 residues. Written as DNA, the CDR3 is TGCGCCAGCAGCTATAATCCGGGACAGGAAAGCACCGGGGAGCTGTTTTTT. It encodes CASSYNPGQESTGELFF.

The chain uses TRBV11-2 and TRBJ1-2; 8 bases fit TRBD1. The V and J ends lost 5 bases and 3 bases, in that order; junction bases with no gene match: 2. Germline V lookup: CDR1 SGHAT, CDR2 FQNNGV. CDR3 length: 13 amino acids. The CDR3 region has the DNA TGTGCCAGCAGCCTGGACAGGGACTATGGCTACACCTTC. Protein sequence: CASSLDRDYGYTF.

This chain connects TRBV25-1 to TRBJ2-7, with 8 bases aligning to TRBD1. CDR3 length: 16 amino acids. In germline, CDR1 is MGHDK, CDR2 SYGVNS. V dropped 3 bases and J dropped 3; count of bases not matched to a gene: 10. CDR3 protein: CASSDLDREGDYEQYF. The CDR3 coding sequence is TGTGCCAGCAGTGACCTGGACAGGGAAGGGGACTACGAGCAGTACTTC.

There are a few counts of this clone. The V call is TRBV28, the J call TRBJ1-1; D is possibly TRBD1 (5 bases). Germline CDR1 is MDHEN and CDR2 is SYDVKM. Trimming shortened V by 8 bases and J by 3 bases, and 10 bases separated the two germline ends. The CDR3 length is 12 residues. CDR3 residues: CASSGGDTEAFF. CDR3 DNA sequence: TGTGCCAGCTCGGGGGGGGACACTGAAGCTTTCTTT.